This T cell receptor beta chain appears in the sequencing data of a study of T cell repertoires and Cas9 in healthy adults. Study context: SpCas9-reactive CD4 and CD8 T cells were characterized for potency, cytotoxicity and lineage.

Only in-frame clones appear in the TCRdb table, and some are missing; sequencing was by immunoSEQ multiplex PCR. The table records approximately 22,000 clones, about nine tenths of them present only once. Regarding the study as a whole: SpCas9-reactive effector T cells were reportedly restrained in vitro by SpCas9-reactive regulatory T cells.

Regarding this clone: Its target is not known.

CDR1 and CDR2 from the germline V gene are SEHNR and FQNEAQ (reference sequence). Deletions cut 5 bases from V and 16 bases from J, with 21 bases between. CDR3 length: 13 residues. Sequencing was carried out using CD4+ effector T cells (CD127+, CD25-, CD137-, CD154-) from PBMCs; culture status not recorded. The receptor was derived from a human donor in good health. The chain carries TRBV7-9 and TRBJ2-1; TRBD2 is a possible D gene (6 bases). This CDR3 is CASSPRQGGEKFF. DNA of the CDR3: TGTGCCAGCAGCCCTAGGCAGGGAGGTGAAAAATTCTTC.